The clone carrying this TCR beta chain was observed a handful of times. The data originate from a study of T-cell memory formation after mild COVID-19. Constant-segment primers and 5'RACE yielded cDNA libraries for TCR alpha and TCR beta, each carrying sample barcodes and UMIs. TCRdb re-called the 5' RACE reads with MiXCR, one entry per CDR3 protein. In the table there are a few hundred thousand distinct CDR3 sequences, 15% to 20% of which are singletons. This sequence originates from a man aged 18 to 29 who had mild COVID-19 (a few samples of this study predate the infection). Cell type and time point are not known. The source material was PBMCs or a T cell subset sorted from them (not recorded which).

CDR3 in amino acids: CASSYSEGSGQPQHF. CDR3 bases: TGTGCCAGCAGTTACTCGGAGGGGTCGGGGCAGCCCCAGCATTTT. The genes are TRBV6-5 and TRBJ1-5, with a tentative D call TRBD1 (5 bases). Per germline, CDR1 MNHEY and CDR2 SVGAGI. Trimming removed 0 bases at V and 7 bases at J, with 13 bases between. This CDR3 is built from 15 residues.